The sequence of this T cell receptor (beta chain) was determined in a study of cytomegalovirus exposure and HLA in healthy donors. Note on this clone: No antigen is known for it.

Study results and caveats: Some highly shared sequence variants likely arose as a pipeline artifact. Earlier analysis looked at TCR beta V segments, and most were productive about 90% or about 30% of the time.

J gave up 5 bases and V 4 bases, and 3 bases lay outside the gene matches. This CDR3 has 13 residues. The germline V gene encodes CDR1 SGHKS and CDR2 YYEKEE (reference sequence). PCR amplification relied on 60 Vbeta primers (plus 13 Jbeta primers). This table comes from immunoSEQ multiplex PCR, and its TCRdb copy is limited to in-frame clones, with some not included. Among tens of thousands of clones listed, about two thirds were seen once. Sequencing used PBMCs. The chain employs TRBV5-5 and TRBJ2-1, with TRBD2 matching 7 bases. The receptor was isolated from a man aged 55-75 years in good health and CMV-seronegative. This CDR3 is CASSRTRNNEQFF. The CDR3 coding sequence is TGTGCCAGCAGCCGGACTAGGAACAATGAGCAGTTCTTC.